This TCR beta chain was observed in a study of blood T cell repertoires in COVID-19. The wider study: Samples representing acute and convalescent COVID-19 were sourced from the United States, Italy and Spain. Nucleic acid was either cDNA or gDNA, and it came from T cells, B-cell-depleted T cells, or PBMCs.

This clone was recorded only once. Clones were read by immunoSEQ multiplex PCR, and TCRdb kept only the in-frame ones, dropping some. Of more than 85,000 clones listed, about 81% are singletons. This CDR3 has 14 amino acids. From germline, CDR1 is GTSNPN and CDR2 SVGIG (reference sequence). Trimming removed 1 base from V and 0 bases from J, with 8 bases in between. The clonotype originates from a man older than 75 with acute or convalescent COVID-19. Sequencing was carried out using peripheral blood. The chain joins TRBV30 to TRBJ2-3; D perhaps matches TRBD1 (6 bases). CDR3: CAWSAGTSTDTQYF. In nucleotides, the CDR3 is TGTGCCTGGAGTGCCGGGACAAGCACAGATACGCAGTATTTT.